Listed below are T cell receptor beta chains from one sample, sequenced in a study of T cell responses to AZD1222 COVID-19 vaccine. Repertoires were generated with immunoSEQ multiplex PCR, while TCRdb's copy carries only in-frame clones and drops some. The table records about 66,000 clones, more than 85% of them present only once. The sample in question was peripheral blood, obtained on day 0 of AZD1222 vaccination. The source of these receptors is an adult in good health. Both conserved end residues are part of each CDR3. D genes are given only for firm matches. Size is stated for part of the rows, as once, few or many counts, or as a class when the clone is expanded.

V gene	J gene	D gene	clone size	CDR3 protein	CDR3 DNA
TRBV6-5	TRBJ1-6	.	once	CASRPGYSYNSPLHF	TGTGCCAGCAGGCCCGGTTACTCCTATAATTCACCCCTCCACTTT
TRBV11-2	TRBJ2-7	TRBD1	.	CASSLSGTGLYEQYF	TGTGCCAGCAGCCTTTCAGGGACAGGGTTATACGAGCAGTACTTC
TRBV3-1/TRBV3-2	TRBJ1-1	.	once	CASSQEEGGTEAFF	TGTGCCAGCAGCCAAGAGGAAGGGGGGACTGAAGCTTTCTTT
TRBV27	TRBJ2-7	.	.	CASKRLGRNYEQYF	TGTGCCAGCAAAAGGTTAGGCAGGAACTACGAGCAGTACTTC
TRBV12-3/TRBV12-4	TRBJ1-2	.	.	CASSVTGSGYTF	TGTGCCAGCAGTGTAACAGGGTCCGGCTACACCTTC
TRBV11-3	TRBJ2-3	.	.	CASSLSAGTVVTDTQYF	TGTGCCAGCAGCTTGAGTGCTGGGACGGTAGTCACAGATACGCAGTATTTT
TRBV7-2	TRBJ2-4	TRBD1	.	CASSRTGGEGKNIQYF	TGTGCCAGCAGCCGTACAGGGGGCGAGGGTAAAAACATTCAGTACTTC
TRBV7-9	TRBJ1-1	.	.	CASSLMGGITEAFF	TGTGCCAGCAGCTTAATGGGAGGGATCACTGAAGCTTTCTTT
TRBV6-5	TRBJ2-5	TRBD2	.	CASSRTSGGEETQYF	TGTGCCAGCTCTCGGACTAGCGGGGGTGAAGAGACCCAGTACTTC
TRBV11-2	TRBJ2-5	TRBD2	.	CASSLEWLAGGAETQYF	TGTGCCAGCAGCTTAGAATGGCTAGCGGGGGGGGCAGAGACCCAGTACTTC
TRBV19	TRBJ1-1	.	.	CASSLTLNTEAFF	TGTGCCAGTAGCCTGACATTGAACACTGAAGCTTTCTTT
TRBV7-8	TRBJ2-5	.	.	CASSLITGGPSSRETQYF	TGTGCCAGCAGCTTAATTACAGGTGGCCCTTCTTCGCGCGAGACCCAGTACTTC
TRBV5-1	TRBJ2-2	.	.	CASSLGAGTGELFF	TGCGCCAGCAGCTTGGGTGCGGGCACCGGGGAGCTGTTTTTT
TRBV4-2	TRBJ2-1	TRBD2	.	CASSQVTVGGINEQFF	TGTGCCAGCAGCCAAGTGACGGTCGGGGGGATTAATGAGCAGTTCTTC
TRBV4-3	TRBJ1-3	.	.	CASSQDLRNGNTIYF	TGCGCCAGCAGCCAAGACTTGCGTAATGGAAACACCATATATTTT
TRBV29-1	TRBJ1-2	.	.	CSVLGLPYGYTF	TGCAGCGTTCTTGGGCTCCCCTATGGCTACACCTTC
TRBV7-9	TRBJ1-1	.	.	CASSLGTANTEAFF	TGTGCCAGCAGCTTGGGGACGGCGAACACTGAAGCTTTCTTT
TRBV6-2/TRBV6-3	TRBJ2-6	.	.	CASSFSGANVLTF	TGTGCCAGCAGTTTCTCTGGGGCCAACGTCCTGACTTTC
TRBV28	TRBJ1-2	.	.	CASSLLLTGYTF	TGTGCCAGCAGTTTATTATTGACGGGCTACACCTTC
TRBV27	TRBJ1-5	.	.	CASSSNPGGHSNQPQHF	TGTGCCAGCAGTTCTAACCCGGGAGGCCATAGCAATCAGCCCCAGCATTTT
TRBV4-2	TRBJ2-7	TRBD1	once	CASSQTDRGSEQYF	TGTGCCAGCAGCCAAACGGACAGGGGCTCGGAGCAGTACTTC
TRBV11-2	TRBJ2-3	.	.	CASSLDFGHTDTQYF	TGTGCCAGCAGCTTAGATTTTGGTCACACAGATACGCAGTATTTT
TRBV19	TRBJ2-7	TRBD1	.	CASSPSTGSRGYEQYF	TGTGCCAGTAGTCCGTCGACAGGGAGTCGGGGCTACGAGCAGTACTTC
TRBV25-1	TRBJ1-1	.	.	CASTPGPLTEAFF	TGTGCCAGCACTCCCGGACCCCTCACTGAAGCTTTCTTT
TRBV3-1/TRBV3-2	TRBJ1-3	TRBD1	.	CASSLKTGPGNTIYF	TGTGCCAGCAGCCTTAAGACAGGGCCGGGAAACACCATATATTTT
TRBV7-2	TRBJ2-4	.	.	CASSLGRAYRAKNIQYF	TGTGCCAGCAGCTTAGGACGGGCGTATAGGGCCAAAAACATTCAGTACTTC
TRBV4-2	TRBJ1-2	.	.	CASSQDYGRALYGYTF	TGTGCCAGCAGCCAAGATTACGGCAGGGCCCTCTATGGCTACACCTTC